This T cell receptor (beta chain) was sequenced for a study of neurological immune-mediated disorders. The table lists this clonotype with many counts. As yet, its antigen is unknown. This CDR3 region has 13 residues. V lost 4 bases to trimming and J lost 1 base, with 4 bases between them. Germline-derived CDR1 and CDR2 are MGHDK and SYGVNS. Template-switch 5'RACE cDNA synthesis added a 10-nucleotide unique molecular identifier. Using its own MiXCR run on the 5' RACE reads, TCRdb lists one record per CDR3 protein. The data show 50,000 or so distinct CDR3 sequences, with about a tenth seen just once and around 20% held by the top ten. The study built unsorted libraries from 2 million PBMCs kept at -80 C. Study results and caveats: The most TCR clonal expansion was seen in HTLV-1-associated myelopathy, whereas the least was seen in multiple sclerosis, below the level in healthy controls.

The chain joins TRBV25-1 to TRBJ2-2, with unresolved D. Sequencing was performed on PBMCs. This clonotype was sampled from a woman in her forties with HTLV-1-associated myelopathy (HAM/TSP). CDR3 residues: CASSGQNTGELFF. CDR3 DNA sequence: TGTGCCAGCAGTGGCCAGAACACCGGGGAGCTGTTTTTT.